A single sample gave rise to the 24 T cell receptor beta chains below, sequenced in a study of T cell repertoires in cytomegalovirus infection. MiXCR, applied by TCRdb to the reads, yields one record per CDR3 protein. This repertoire shows nearly 650,000 distinct CDR3 sequences, more than 20% found once; its top ten account for around 8%. The specimen sequenced was CD8+ T cells from PBMCs. The receptors were gathered from a human donor in good health (CMV status not recorded). Some clones in this sample may be carry-over from other donors' samples.

The gene calls are TRBV14 and TRBJ1-2; 7 bases map to TRBD1. Germline-derived CDR1 and CDR2 are SGHDN and FVKESK. The CDR3 loop spans 15 amino acids. V was pared by 4 bases and J by 6 bases, with 11 bases of the junction left unmatched. CDR3 in amino acids: CASSLDRRGSDGYTF. In DNA form, the CDR3 reads TGTGCCAGCAGCCTGGACAGGAGGGGGAGTGATGGCTACACCTTC.

This clonotype was detected ten times or more. The V gene is TRBV7-2, the J gene TRBJ2-7; maybe TRBD1 (6 bases). V dropped 3 bases and J dropped 5 bases, with 17 bases sitting between them. The germline CDR1 and CDR2 sequences are SGHTA and FQGNSA. The CDR3 contains 15 residues. The CDR3: CASSFGDIGINEQYF. Written as DNA, the CDR3 is TGTGCCAGCAGCTTCGGGGACATCGGGATAAACGAGCAGTACTTC. The variable domain in full, with the rest retrieved from reference TRBV7-2 and TRBJ2-7, is GAGVSQSPSNKVTEKGKDVELRCDPISGHTALYWYRQSLGQGLEFLIYFQGNSAPDKSGLPSDRFSAERTGGSVSTLTIQRTQQEDSAVYLCASSFGDIGINEQYFGPGTRLTVT.

This clonotype was recorded a few times. The J gene is TRBJ1-1, the V gene TRBV19; D is possibly TRBD1 (6 bases). This CDR3 comprises 13 residues. V lost 7 bases and J 6 bases, leaving 15 bases between the germline ends. The germline CDR1 and CDR2 sequences are LNHDA and SQIVND (reference sequence). The CDR3 loop is CASTQGPGAEAFF. The CDR3 coding sequence is TGTGCCAGTACCCAGGGGCCTGGGGCTGAAGCTTTCTTT.

The chain joins TRBV7-6 to TRBJ2-1; D is possibly TRBD1 (6 bases). The CDR3 length is 15 residues. V lost 8 bases to trimming and J lost 0 bases, with 14 bases between them. Germline CDR1 reads SGHVS; CDR2 reads FNYEAQ. The CDR3 nucleotides are TGTGCCAGCTCCAGGGGCCGGAGCTCCTACAATGAGCAGTTCTTC. As protein: CASSRGRSSYNEQFF.

The chain has TRBV20-1 and TRBJ2-1, with D uncertain. Germline V CDR1 and CDR2: DFQATT, SNEGSKA (reference sequence). Trimming stripped 3 bases from V and 4 bases from J, with 16 bases between. This CDR3 region has 15 residues. CDR3 region: CSARSLEGVYNEQFF. CDR3 in DNA: TGCAGTGCTAGGTCCTTGGAAGGAGTGTACAATGAGCAGTTCTTC.

This clonotype was seen at least ten times. The V gene is TRBV24-1, the J gene TRBJ2-7; a weak D match, TRBD2 (6 bases). CDR1 is KGHDR and CDR2 is SFDVKD in the germline V gene. The CDR3 is made up of 14 amino acids. Between the trimmed V and J ends, which lost 5 bases and 4 bases, there was a span of 14 bases. CDR3 sequence (DNA): TGTGCCACCAGTGCTACCGGGACTCAATACGAGCAGTACGTC. It codes for CATSATGTQYEQYV.

This sequence joins TRBV7-6 and TRBJ1-1, with D perhaps TRBD1 (5 bases). CDR1 and CDR2 from the germline V gene are SGHVS and FNYEAQ. The CDR3 consists of 12 residues. Trimming took 1 base from V and 8 from J, leaving 8 bases between them. As DNA, the CDR3 is TGTGCCAGCAGCTTAGGGACAAACGAAGCTTTCTTT. As protein: CASSLGTNEAFF.

The table lists this clonotype with a few counts. V gene TRBV6-2 or TRBV6-3 combines with J gene TRBJ1-2; D gene ambiguous. Trimming left V 7 bases short and J 7 bases short, with 16 bases between. Germline V gene data show CDR1 as MNHEY and CDR2 as SVGEGT. The CDR3 sequence is 13 residues long. CDR3 DNA sequence: TGTGCCAGCAAGGATCCGGAGGAGCGTGGCTACACCTTC. Amino acid sequence: CASKDPEERGYTF.

The gene calls are TRBV7-6 and TRBJ2-1; D gene uncertain. Germline-derived CDR1 and CDR2 are SGHVS and FNYEAQ. V lost 4 bases and J lost 12, with 1 base in between. The CDR3 contains 8 residues. The chain's CDR3 is CASSSQFF. In DNA, the CDR3 is TGTGCCAGCAGCTCGCAGTTCTTC. The full variable domain, its missing parts supplied by reference TRBV7-6 and TRBJ2-1, is GAGVSQSPRYKVTKRGQDVALRCDPISGHVSLYWYRQALGQGPEFLTYFNYEAQQDKSGLPNDRFSAERPEGSISTLTIQRTEQRDSAMYRCASSSQFFGPGTRLTVL.

The sample holds a few counts of this clonotype. This rearrangement joins TRBV19 to TRBJ2-2, with D possibly called TRBD1 or TRBD2 (5 bases each). V lost 10 bases and J lost 6, with 9 bases in between. The CDR3 is made up of 11 amino acids. Per the germline V gene, CDR1 is LNHDA and CDR2 is SQIVND (reference sequence). The CDR3 bases are TGTGCCATTGGGGGAGCCGGGGAGCTGTTTTTT. It encodes CAIGGAGELFF. The full variable domain, its missing parts supplied by reference TRBV19 and TRBJ2-2, is DGGITQSPKYLFRKEGQNVTLSCEQNLNHDAMYWYRQDPGQGLRLIYYSQIVNDFQKGDIAEGYSVSREKKESFPLTVTSAQKNPTAFYLCAIGGAGELFFGEGSRLTVL.

The chain joins TRBV7-9 to TRBJ2-7; TRBD2 is a possible D gene (6 bases). CDR3 length: 16 amino acids. Germline V gives CDR1 SEHNR, CDR2 FQNEAQ (reference sequence). Trimming pared 5 bases from V and 4 bases from J, leaving 21 bases between. The CDR3 here is CASSVSTGESLYEQYF. CDR3 DNA sequence: TGTGCCAGCAGCGTCTCTACGGGGGAATCCCTTTACGAGCAGTACTTC.

The count of this clonotype is one. This sequence joins TRBV2 and TRBJ1-5, with a weak D call TRBD1 (5 bases). The length of the CDR3 is 15 residues. Trimming removed 2 bases from V and 8 bases from J, with 16 bases in between. Germline loops: CDR1 SNHLY, CDR2 FYNNEI. CDR3 DNA: TGTGCCAGCAGTGAACCCCCTAGGCAGGGCGAGCCCCAGCATTTT. This encodes CASSEPPRQGEPQHF.

This clonotype was picked up a small number of times. The chain is built from TRBV9 and TRBJ2-1; a weak D match, TRBD1 (6 bases). V was trimmed by 4 bases and J by 6 bases, leaving 20 bases between them. Germline loops: CDR1 SGDLS, CDR2 YYNGEE. The CDR3 is 16 amino acids. The CDR3 reads CASSTPGADLLNEQFF. The CDR3 DNA reads TGTGCCAGCAGCACCCCAGGGGCGGATTTACTCAATGAGCAGTTCTTC.

The chain carries TRBV15 and TRBJ2-1, with D perhaps TRBD1 (7 bases). The CDR3 length is 12 residues. With 8 bases removed from V and 9 bases from J, the gap between germline ends came to 14 bases. CDR1 LNHNV and CDR2 YYDKDF come from the germline V gene (reference sequence). CDR3 region: CATQEGAVEQFF. The CDR3 DNA follows: TGTGCCACCCAGGAGGGGGCGGTTGAGCAGTTCTTC.

This clonotype came up many times. The rearrangement uses TRBV28 and TRBJ2-7; TRBD1 agrees at 8 bases. J lost 0 bases, V lost 5 bases, and 9 bases had no gene match. The CDR3 runs to 16 residues. Germline-derived CDR1 and CDR2 are MDHEN and SYDVKM. The CDR3 spells CASSVQRTGSSYEQYV. In DNA, the CDR3 is TGTGCCAGCAGTGTACAAAGGACAGGGAGCTCCTACGAGCAGTACGTC.

This clonotype has ten or more counts. This chain joins TRBV6-5 and TRBJ1-5; no definite D call. Trimming removed 7 bases at V and 5 bases at J, with 15 bases between. The CDR3 loop spans 14 amino acids. Germline V gene lookup returns CDR1 MNHEY and CDR2 SVGAGI. As DNA, the CDR3 is TGTGCCAGCAAACGAGGCCTCCTTGATCAGCCCCAGCATTTT. Translated: CASKRGLLDQPQHF.

V is TRBV11-2 and J is TRBJ1-2; weak D call: TRBD1 (5 bases). Germline-derived CDR1 and CDR2 are SGHAT and FQNNGV. Trimming removed 2 bases from V and 7 bases from J, with 17 bases in between. The CDR3 length is 15 residues. CDR3: CASSLKTSGFGGYTF. DNA for the CDR3: TGTGCCAGCAGCTTAAAGACCTCAGGGTTCGGTGGCTACACCTTC.

The V call is TRBV20-1, the J call TRBJ2-2, with D possibly TRBD1 on 5 matching bases. From germline, CDR1 is DFQATT and CDR2 SNEGSKA (reference sequence). This CDR3 has 14 amino acids. Trimming took 0 bases from V and 5 from J, leaving 10 bases between them. The CDR3 DNA sequence: TGCAGTGCTAGAGATCCTCAGGGAACCGGGGAGCTGTTTTTT. It codes for CSARDPQGTGELFF.

The chain uses TRBV2 and TRBJ1-2, with 8 bases identical to TRBD1. Germline V gene lookup returns CDR1 SNHLY and CDR2 FYNNEI. Trimming cost V 0 bases and J 5 bases; bases outside gene matches: 8. This CDR3 is 16 amino acids long. The CDR3 DNA is TGTGCCAGCAGTGAAGCCAGGGGGCCGGGATCATATGGCTACACCTTC. Translated, it gives CASSEARGPGSYGYTF.

This clonotype was seen only a few times. The rearrangement uses TRBV20-1 and TRBJ2-7; the match to TRBD2 covers 15 bases. This CDR3 comprises 18 residues. Looked up from germline, CDR1 is DFQATT and CDR2 is SNEGSKA (reference sequence). Germline trimming cut 4 bases from V and 2 bases from J; bases unmatched to any gene: 12. The CDR3 reads CSATIPGTSGGTPYEQYV. CDR3 DNA sequence: TGCAGTGCTACTATTCCGGGGACTAGCGGGGGGACCCCCTACGAGCAGTACGTC.

The sample holds many counts of this clonotype. The chain joins TRBV5-6 to TRBJ2-7; D ambiguous. V was cut by 3 bases and J by 2 bases, with 3 bases left in between. Germline lookup yields CDR1 SGHDT and CDR2 YYEEEE. The CDR3 sequence is 11 residues long. CDR3 residues: CASSSAYEQYV. Written as DNA, the CDR3 is TGTGCCAGCAGCTCAGCCTACGAGCAGTACGTC.

This clonotype was seen a handful of times. J is TRBJ2-7 and V is TRBV20-1; D is ambiguous. V lost 2 bases and J lost 0, with 8 bases in between. Germline CDR1 reads DFQATT; CDR2 reads SNEGSKA (reference sequence). The CDR3 loop spans 13 amino acids. The CDR3 here is CSARNGYSYEQYV. The CDR3 DNA is TGCAGTGCTAGAAACGGGTACTCCTACGAGCAGTACGTC.

This clonotype appeared many times. The V and J genes are TRBV28 and TRBJ2-1, with 12 bases fitting TRBD2. CDR3 size: 15 residues. In germline, CDR1 is MDHEN, CDR2 SYDVKM. With V trimmed by 6 bases and J by 4 bases, 4 bases remained unmatched. CDR3 bases: TGTGCCAGCAGCTCCCTAGCGGGGGGGTACAATGAGCAGTTCTTC. Protein sequence: CASSSLAGGYNEQFF.

This clonotype was seen only a few times. The chain employs TRBV14 and TRBJ2-7; TRBD1 agrees at 9 bases. Germline CDR1 and CDR2: SGHDN and FVKESK. After removal of 1 base from V and 6 bases from J, the junction contained 7 bases not matched to a gene. The CDR3 contains 15 residues. CDR3 protein: CASSQVGTGYGEQYF. The CDR3 DNA reads as TGTGCCAGCAGCCAAGTCGGGACAGGGTATGGCGAGCAGTACTTC. The full variable domain, in which reference TRBV14 and TRBJ2-7 provide the parts outside the CDR3, is EAGVTQFPSHSVIEKGQTVTLRCDPISGHDNLYWYRRVMGKEIKFLLHFVKESKQDESGMPNNRFLAERTGGTYSTLKVQPAELEDSGVYFCASSQVGTGYGEQYFGPGTRLTVT.